The following is a T cell receptor (beta chain) sequence with its context. This entry is derived from a study of sequential checkpoint blockade in melanoma. Looking at the study overall: Each arm's sequence ended with maintenance nivolumab.

Here immunoSEQ multiplex PCR was the method, and the copy in TCRdb shows in-frame clones only, minus some. The sample holds 35,000 to 45,000 clones, roughly 90% seen once. CDR3 length: 18 amino acids. Trimming took 5 bases from V and 3 from J; bases not matched to a gene: 14. Germline assignment: CDR1 SGHNT and CDR2 YENEEA. The treatment here: randomized to nivolumab then ipilimumab (arm A) or the reverse (arm B). PBMC sorting kept live CD3+CD8+ cells without CD19 or CD56. This sample comprised CD8+ T cells sorted from blood (inferred from file names), obtained from a patient given nivolumab and ipilimumab in sequence. This chain links TRBV11-3 with TRBJ2-1; 9 bases agree with TRBD2. This sequence was found in a human donor with melanoma. CDR3 protein: CASSPLDRLAEHYNEQFF. The CDR3 coding sequence is TGTGCCAGCAGCCCCCTCGATCGACTAGCGGAGCACTACAATGAGCAGTTCTTC.